What follows is one TCR beta chain and its context. A single record per CDR3 protein comes from TCRdb applying MiXCR to the reads. Among under 350,000 distinct CDR3 sequences listed, 9.5% were seen once. V dropped 7 bases and J dropped 2 bases, with 11 bases sitting between them. The CDR3 sequence is 13 residues long. CDR1 SNHLY and CDR2 FYNNEI come from the germline V gene. The data belong to a study of T cell repertoires in cytomegalovirus infection. The sequence was obtained from a human donor in good health (CMV status not recorded). Some clones in this sample may be carry-over from other donors' samples. The chain recombines TRBV2 with TRBJ1-1; D is ambiguous. The sequencing input was PBMCs. The CDR3 loop is CASNADRNTEAFF. CDR3 DNA sequence: TGTGCCAGCAATGCGGATCGAAACACTGAAGCTTTCTTT.